This TCR beta chain was sequenced in a study of T cells in Graves' hyperthyroidism and ophthalmopathy. Amplified TCR beta CDR3 regions came from RNA transcripts. The HTBI primer set was used in a first-round RT-PCR of the TCR CDR3. Each CDR3 protein is one row after TCRdb ran MiXCR on the multiplex PCR reads. The table includes 450,000 to 650,000 distinct CDR3 sequences, about 15% detected once. Trimming stripped 7 bases from V and 5 bases from J, with 18 bases between. CDR1 MNHNS and CDR2 SASEGT come from the germline V gene. This CDR3 has 14 residues. The J gene is TRBJ2-7, the V gene TRBV6-1; perhaps D is TRBD1 or TRBD2 (5 bases each). The receptor comes from a woman younger than 35 with Graves' ophthalmopathy. The sequencing sample was made of blood. CDR3 sequence (DNA): TGTGCCAGCATGGAGAGTAGCGAAGGGGACGAGCAGTACTTC. Its protein is CASMESSEGDEQYF.